Below are 21 T cell receptor beta chains sequenced from a single sample in a study of blood T cells in healthy people across ages. Using a J-beta primer mix together with a sample-barcoded 5' primer, a second PCR was run for roughly 7 to 11 cycles. TCRdb redid the calling of the 5' RACE reads with MiXCR, one entry per CDR3 protein. The top ten clones hold under 15% of a sample with 650,000 to 1,000,000 distinct CDR3 sequences, about 36% of them seen once. Sequenced input: blood. The receptors originated from a man between 18 and 35 years old in good health.

This clonotype has only a few counts. The chain carries TRBV6-2 or TRBV6-3 and TRBJ1-1; D remains ambiguous. The CDR3 contains 15 residues. Deletions cut 0 bases from V and 7 bases from J, with 15 bases between. Per germline, CDR1 MNHEY and CDR2 SVGEGT. Written as DNA, the CDR3 is TGTGCCAGCAGTTACTCTCCCGGGGATGGTGGTGAAGCTTTCTTT. As protein: CASSYSPGDGGEAFF.

The chain recombines TRBV4-1 with TRBJ1-1; possibly TRBD1 for D (6 bases). The ends were cut back, 2 bases at V and 5 bases at J, with 21 bases in the middle. CDR1 MGHRA and CDR2 YSYEKL come from the germline V gene. The CDR3 is made up of 17 amino acids. The CDR3 loop reads CASSQHVTGRARTEAFF. The CDR3 DNA sequence: TGCGCCAGCAGCCAACACGTAACAGGGCGCGCGAGGACTGAAGCTTTCTTT.

On this clonotype: One end of the junction fails to match germline, which may point to a read error. The rearrangement joins TRBV5-1 to TRBJ2-3; D uncertain. CDR1 is SGHRS and CDR2 is YFSETQ in the germline V gene. The CDR3 is made up of 15 amino acids. CDR3 sequence reads: CAGSLDGVDPDTQYF. Here the CDR3 DNA reads TGCGCCGGCAGCTTGGATGGCGTGGACCCAGATACGCAGTATTTT.

The V call is TRBV20-1, the J call TRBJ1-1, with D maybe TRBD1 (6 bases). From germline, CDR1 is DFQATT and CDR2 SNEGSKA (reference sequence). This CDR3 is built from 16 residues. Trimming stripped 1 base from V and 3 bases from J, with 18 bases between. CDR3: CSARVDRTVQDTEAFF. The CDR3, as DNA: TGCAGTGCTAGAGTAGATAGGACAGTCCAGGACACTGAAGCTTTCTTT.

The chain is built from TRBV7-3 and TRBJ1-1; the D gene is possibly TRBD1 (6 bases). V shed 4 bases and J shed 1 base, with 13 bases lying between them. Germline lookup yields CDR1 SGHTA and CDR2 FQGTGA. The CDR3 is 15 amino acids. Written as DNA, the CDR3 is TGTGCCAGCAGCTCCCAGGGGCCTGGGAACACTGAAGCTTTCTTT. Encoded protein: CASSSQGPGNTEAFF.

This clonotype was seen many times. V and J are TRBV12-3 or TRBV12-4 and TRBJ1-2; no clear D gene. Trimming stripped 2 bases from V and 4 bases from J, with 11 bases between. The CDR3 loop spans 14 amino acids. This chain's CDR3 is CASSLRASGYGYTF. CDR3 sequence (DNA): TGTGCCAGCAGTTTACGGGCGTCAGGCTATGGCTACACCTTC.

This clonotype was seen only a few times. The chain carries TRBV7-2 and TRBJ2-1; D unresolved. Germline V gene lookup returns CDR1 SGHTA and CDR2 FQGNSA. Between the trimmed V and J ends, which lost 0 bases and 0 bases, there was a span of 12 bases. The CDR3 has 17 amino acids. The CDR3 bases are TGTGCCAGCAGCTTAGCCTCAGGATTTCTCTCCTACAATGAGCAGTTCTTC. It is translated as CASSLASGFLSYNEQFF.

The chain recombines TRBV7-2 with TRBJ2-2; 10 bases fit TRBD2. Germline loops: CDR1 SGHTA, CDR2 FQGNSA. Unmatched junction bases numbered 13, after V lost 5 bases and J lost 4 bases. The CDR3 has 18 residues. The CDR3 spells CASSPQFSGGSGTGELFF. CDR3 nucleotide sequence: TGTGCCAGCAGCCCACAATTTAGCGGGGGGAGTGGCACCGGGGAGCTGTTTTTT.

This clonotype was seen a handful of times. The rearrangement joins TRBV20-1 to TRBJ2-1; 9 bases match TRBD2. The CDR3 runs to 13 residues. The junction had 4 bases not matched to a gene; V was cut back by 4 bases and J by 6 bases. In germline, CDR1 is DFQATT, CDR2 SNEGSKA (reference sequence). As DNA, the CDR3 is TGCAGTGCTATGGGACTAGCCGGCAATGAGCAGTTCTTC. It is translated as CSAMGLAGNEQFF.

The J gene is TRBJ1-2, the V gene TRBV6-2 or TRBV6-3; 7 bases are shared with TRBD1. CDR3 length: 12 residues. Germline lookup yields CDR1 MNHEY and CDR2 SVGEGT. V shed 11 bases and J 6 bases; nucleotides not matched to a gene: 9. The CDR3 DNA is TGTGCCCGCGACAGGGAGGAGGATGGCTACACCTTC. Translating gives CARDREEDGYTF.

A single count supports this clonotype. At one end, the junction sequence differs from germline, possibly due to a read error. The chain employs TRBV30 and TRBJ2-7, with 7 nucleotides matching TRBD2. The CDR3 contains 11 residues. Germline V gene lookup returns CDR1 GTSNPN and CDR2 SVGIG (reference sequence). CDR3: CAGSGVYEQYF. Here the CDR3 DNA reads TGTGCCGGGAGCGGGGTGTACGAGCAGTACTTC.

The chain is built from TRBV3-1 and TRBJ1-5; a possible D gene is TRBD1 (5 bases). Germline lookup yields CDR1 LGHDT and CDR2 YNNKEL (reference sequence). Trimming left V 5 bases short and J 7 bases short, with 15 bases between. The CDR3 totals 14 residues. CDR3: CASSARDLHQPQHF. The CDR3 region has the DNA TGTGCCAGCAGCGCCCGGGACCTCCACCAGCCCCAGCATTTT.

Note on this clonotype: A much bigger clone sits one base away, suggesting this may be a read error. The chain employs TRBV18 and TRBJ2-7; 7 nucleotides agree with TRBD1. Germline V gives CDR1 KGHSH, CDR2 LQKENI. Trimming cost V 3 bases and J 5 bases; bases outside gene matches: 10. The CDR3 has 15 amino acids. The CDR3 DNA reads as TGTGCCAGCTCACCTAGACAGGGTGGGACCGACGAGCAGTACTTC. Translating it yields CASSPRQGGTDEQYF.

This sequence joins TRBV15 and TRBJ1-2; possible D gene TRBD1, 6 bases. The V end was cut by 5 bases, the J end by 4 bases, with 17 bases between. The CDR3 has 15 residues. The germline V gene encodes CDR1 LNHNV and CDR2 YYDKDF (reference sequence). For the CDR3, the DNA is TGTGCCACCAGCTCCGGGGGTGCAGGGGTCTATGGCTACACCTTC. Its translation is CATSSGGAGVYGYTF.

A note on this clonotype: This could be a read error, since a much larger clone is one nucleotide away. The V and J genes are TRBV6-2 or TRBV6-3 and TRBJ1-2, with a tentative D call TRBD1 (6 bases). The CDR3 extends over 12 amino acids. From germline, CDR1 is MNHEY and CDR2 SVGEGT. V lost 7 bases, J lost 0 bases, and 6 bases lay in between. In DNA, the CDR3 is TGTGCCAGCAACAGGGCTAACTATGGCTACACCTTC. This codes for CASNRANYGYTF.

This clonotype showed up just a few times. The chain uses TRBV10-3 and TRBJ2-4; TRBD1 matches at 9 bases. The J call is uncertain, as TRBJ2-7 better fits the DNA end. Germline values: CDR1 ENHRY, CDR2 SYGVKD. The CDR3 length is 14 residues. The CDR3 region is CATQSGDRDYEQYF. The CDR3 bases are TGTGCCACCCAAAGTGGGGACAGGGACTACGAGCAGTACTTC.

This clonotype was counted between two and nine times. This chain uses TRBV5-6 with TRBJ2-3; 9 bases map to TRBD1. V trimming: 4 bases; J trimming: 2 bases; junction bases outside the gene matches: 8. CDR1 and CDR2 from the germline V gene are SGHDT and YYEEEE. CDR3 length equals 16 residues. In DNA form, the CDR3 reads TGTGCCAGCAGCCAAAGGACAGGGGCGGACACAGATACGCAGTATTTT. It codes for CASSQRTGADTDTQYF. Based on the CDR3 plus reference TRBV5-6 and TRBJ2-3, the full variable domain is DAGVTQSPTHLIKTRGQQVTLRCSPKSGHDTVSWYQQALGQGPQFIFQYYEEEERQRGNFPDRFSGHQFPNYSSELNVNALLLGDSALYLCASSQRTGADTDTQYFGPGTRLTVL.

The V gene is TRBV7-9, the J gene TRBJ1-5; no firm D call. CDR1 is SEHNR, CDR2 FQNEAQ, per germline (reference sequence). This CDR3 region has 19 residues. V lost 1 base to trimming and J lost 0 bases, with 19 bases between them. The CDR3 sequence is CASSLVSDTNPNSNQPQHF. Here the CDR3 DNA reads TGTGCCAGCAGCTTAGTATCTGACACAAACCCCAATAGCAATCAGCCCCAGCATTTT.

This chain uses TRBV20-1 with TRBJ2-5; TRBD1 agrees at 7 bases. Germline V gives CDR1 DFQATT, CDR2 SNEGSKA (reference sequence). The CDR3 has 13 amino acids. J lost 6 bases, V lost 4 bases, and 8 bases had no gene match. The DNA of the CDR3 is TGCAGTGCTACGACAGGGTATAAACAGACCCAGTACTTC. Residues: CSATTGYKQTQYF.

This clonotype was picked up many times. V gene TRBV12-3 or TRBV12-4 combines with J gene TRBJ1-2; D may be TRBD1 (5 bases). The CDR3 spans 12 residues. V gave up 4 bases and J gave up 8 bases, with 11 bases separating them. The CDR3 region is CASSSVTGGYTF. The CDR3 DNA reads TGTGCCAGCAGTTCAGTAACAGGAGGCTACACCTTC.

This clonotype was detected many times. The rearrangement joins TRBV5-6 to TRBJ2-5; possibly TRBD1 for D (5 bases). The CDR3 is made up of 14 amino acids. Germline CDR1 is SGHDT and CDR2 is YYEEEE. V was cut by 0 bases and J by 3 bases, with 9 bases left in between. Here the CDR3 DNA reads TGTGCCAGCAGCTTGGCCCACAGGAAAGAGACCCAGTACTTC. It is translated as CASSLAHRKETQYF.